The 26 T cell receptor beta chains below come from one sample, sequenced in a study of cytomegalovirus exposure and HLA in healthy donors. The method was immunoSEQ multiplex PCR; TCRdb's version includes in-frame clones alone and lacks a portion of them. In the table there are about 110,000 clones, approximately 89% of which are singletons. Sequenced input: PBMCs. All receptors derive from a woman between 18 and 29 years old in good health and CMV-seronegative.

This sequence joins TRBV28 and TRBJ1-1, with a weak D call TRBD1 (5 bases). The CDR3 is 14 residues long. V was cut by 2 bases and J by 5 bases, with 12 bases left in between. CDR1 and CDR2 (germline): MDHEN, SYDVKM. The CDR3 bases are TGTGCCAGCAGTTTAACAGTCCGGGGGACTGAAGCTTTCTTT. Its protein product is CASSLTVRGTEAFF.

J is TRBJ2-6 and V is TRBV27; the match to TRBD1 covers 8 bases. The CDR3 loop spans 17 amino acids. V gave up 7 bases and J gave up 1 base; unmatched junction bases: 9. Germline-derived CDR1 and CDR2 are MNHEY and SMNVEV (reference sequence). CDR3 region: CASTSGTGRSGANVLTF. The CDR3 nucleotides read TGTGCCAGCACCTCCGGGACAGGAAGATCTGGGGCCAACGTCCTGACTTTC.

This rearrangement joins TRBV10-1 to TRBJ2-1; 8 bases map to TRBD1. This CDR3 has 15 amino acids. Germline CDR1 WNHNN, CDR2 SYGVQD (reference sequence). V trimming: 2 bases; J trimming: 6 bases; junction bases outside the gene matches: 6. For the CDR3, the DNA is TGCGCCAGCAGTGAGAACCTTGGACAGGGCAATGAGCAGTTCTTC. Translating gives CASSENLGQGNEQFF.

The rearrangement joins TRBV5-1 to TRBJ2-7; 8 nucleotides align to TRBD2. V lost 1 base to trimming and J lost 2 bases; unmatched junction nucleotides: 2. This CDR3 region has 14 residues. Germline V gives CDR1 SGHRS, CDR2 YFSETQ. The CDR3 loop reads CASSLSGGPYEQYF. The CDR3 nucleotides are TGCGCCAGCAGCTTGTCGGGGGGGCCCTACGAGCAGTACTTC.

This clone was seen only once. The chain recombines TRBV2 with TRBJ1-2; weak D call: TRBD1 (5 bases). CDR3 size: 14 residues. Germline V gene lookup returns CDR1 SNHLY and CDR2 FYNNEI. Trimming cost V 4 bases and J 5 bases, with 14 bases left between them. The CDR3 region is CASSALGRGYGYTF. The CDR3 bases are TGTGCCAGCAGTGCCCTGGGACGGGGGTATGGCTACACCTTC.

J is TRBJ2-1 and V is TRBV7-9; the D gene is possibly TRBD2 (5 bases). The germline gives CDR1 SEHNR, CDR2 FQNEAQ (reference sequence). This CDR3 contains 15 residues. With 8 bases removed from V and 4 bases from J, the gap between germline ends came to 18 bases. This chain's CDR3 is CASDHLGSGYNEQFF. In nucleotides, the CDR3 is TGTGCCAGCGACCACCTTGGGAGCGGATACAATGAGCAGTTCTTC.

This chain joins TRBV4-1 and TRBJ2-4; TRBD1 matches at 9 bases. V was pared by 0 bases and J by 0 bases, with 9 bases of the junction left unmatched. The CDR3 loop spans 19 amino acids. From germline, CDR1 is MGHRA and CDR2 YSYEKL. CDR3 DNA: TGCGCCAGCAGCCAAGACCCAGGACAGGGGCTAATAGCCAAAAACATTCAGTACTTC. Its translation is CASSQDPGQGLIAKNIQYF.

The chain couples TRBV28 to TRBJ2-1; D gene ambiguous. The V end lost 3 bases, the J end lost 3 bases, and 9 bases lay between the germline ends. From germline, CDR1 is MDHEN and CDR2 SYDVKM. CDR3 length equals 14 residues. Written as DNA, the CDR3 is TGTGCCAGCAGTTTTGGGCTACTCTACAATGAGCAGTTCTTC. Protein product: CASSFGLLYNEQFF.

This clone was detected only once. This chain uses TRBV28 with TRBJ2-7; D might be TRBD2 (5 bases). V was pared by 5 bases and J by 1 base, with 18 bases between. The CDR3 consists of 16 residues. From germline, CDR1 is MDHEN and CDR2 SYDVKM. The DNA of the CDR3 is TGTGCCAGCAGTCCAAGGGCCGGACTTGCTTCCTACGAGCAGTACTTC. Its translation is CASSPRAGLASYEQYF.

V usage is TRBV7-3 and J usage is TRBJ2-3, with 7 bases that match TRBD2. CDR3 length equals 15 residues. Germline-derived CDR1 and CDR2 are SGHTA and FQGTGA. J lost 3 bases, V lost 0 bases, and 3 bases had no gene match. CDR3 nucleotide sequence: TGTGCCAGCAGCTTAACCAGTAGCGGGACAGATACGCAGTATTTT. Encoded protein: CASSLTSSGTDTQYF.

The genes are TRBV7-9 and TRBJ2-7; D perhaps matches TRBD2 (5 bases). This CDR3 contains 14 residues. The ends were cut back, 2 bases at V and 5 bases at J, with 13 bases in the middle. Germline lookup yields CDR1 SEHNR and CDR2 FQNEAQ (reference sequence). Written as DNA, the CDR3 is TGTGCCAGCAGCTTATCTCTAGCTCGGCACGAGCAGTACTTC. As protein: CASSLSLARHEQYF.

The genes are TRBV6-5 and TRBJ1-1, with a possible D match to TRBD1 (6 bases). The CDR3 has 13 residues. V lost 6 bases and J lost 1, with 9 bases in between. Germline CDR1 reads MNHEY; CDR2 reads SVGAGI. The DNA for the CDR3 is TGTGCCAGCAGCCCACAGGGGAACACTGAAGCTTTCTTT. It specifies CASSPQGNTEAFF.

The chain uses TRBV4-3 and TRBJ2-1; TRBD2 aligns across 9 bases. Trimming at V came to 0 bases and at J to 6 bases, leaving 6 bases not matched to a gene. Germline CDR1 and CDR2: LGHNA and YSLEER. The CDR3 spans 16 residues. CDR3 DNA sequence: TGCGCCAGCAGCCAAGACTCGCGGGAGGGAGCCAATGAGCAGTTCTTC. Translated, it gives CASSQDSREGANEQFF.

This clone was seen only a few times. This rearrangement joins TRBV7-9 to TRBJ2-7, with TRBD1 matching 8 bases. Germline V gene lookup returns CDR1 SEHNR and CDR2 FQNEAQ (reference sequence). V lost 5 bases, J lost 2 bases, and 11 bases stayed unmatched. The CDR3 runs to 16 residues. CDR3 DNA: TGTGCCAGCAGCCCACCGGACAGGGAACTTACCTACGAGCAGTACTTC. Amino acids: CASSPPDRELTYEQYF. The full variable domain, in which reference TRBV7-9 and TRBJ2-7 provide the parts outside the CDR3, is DTGVSQNPRHKITKRGQNVTFRCDPISEHNRLYWYRQTLGQGPEFLTYFQNEAQLEKSRLLSDRFSAERPKGSFSTLEIQRTEQGDSAMYLCASSPPDRELTYEQYFGPGTRLTVT.

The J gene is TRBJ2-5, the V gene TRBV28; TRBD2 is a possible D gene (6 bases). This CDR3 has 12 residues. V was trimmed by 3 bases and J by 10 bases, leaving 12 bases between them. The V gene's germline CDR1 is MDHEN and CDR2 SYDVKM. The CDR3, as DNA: TGTGCCAGCAGTTTCTCCGGGGGAGACCAGTACTTC. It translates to CASSFSGGDQYF.

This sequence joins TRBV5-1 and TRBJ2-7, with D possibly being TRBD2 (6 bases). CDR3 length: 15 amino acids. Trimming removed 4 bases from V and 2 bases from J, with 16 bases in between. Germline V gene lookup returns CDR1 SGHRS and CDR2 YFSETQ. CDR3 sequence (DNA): TGCGCCAGCAGCATAGCCGGGACTGACGCCTACGAGCAGTACTTC. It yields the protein CASSIAGTDAYEQYF.

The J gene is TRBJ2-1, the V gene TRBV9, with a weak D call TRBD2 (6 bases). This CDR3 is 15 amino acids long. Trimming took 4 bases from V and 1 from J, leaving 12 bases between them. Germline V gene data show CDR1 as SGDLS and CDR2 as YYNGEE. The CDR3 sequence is CASSLRSGSYNEQFF. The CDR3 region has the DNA TGTGCCAGCAGCCTACGTAGCGGTTCCTACAATGAGCAGTTCTTC.

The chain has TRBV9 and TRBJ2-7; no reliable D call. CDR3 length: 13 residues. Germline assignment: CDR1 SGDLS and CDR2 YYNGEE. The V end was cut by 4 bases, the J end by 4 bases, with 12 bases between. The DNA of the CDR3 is TGTGCCAGCAGCCCCGACGACATGTACGAGCAGTACTTC. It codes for CASSPDDMYEQYF.

The CDR3 sequence: CAWSGGAGMSNQPQHF. CDR3 nucleotide sequence: TGTGCCTGGAGTGGTGGGGCAGGGATGAGCAATCAGCCCCAGCATTTT. This chain uses TRBV30 with TRBJ1-5; a possible D gene is TRBD1 (5 bases). Germline loops: CDR1 GTSNPN, CDR2 SVGIG (reference sequence). Trimming took 1 base from V and 1 from J, leaving 14 bases between them. The CDR3 covers 16 residues.

CDR3 residues: CASSSLSTIRNEQFF. The CDR3 coding sequence is TGCGCCAGCAGCTCCCTTTCGACAATTCGCAATGAGCAGTTCTTC. The chain uses TRBV5-1 and TRBJ2-1; D is uncertain. The length of the CDR3 is 15 residues. V lost 3 bases, J lost 6 bases, and 16 bases lay in between. CDR1 and CDR2 from the germline V gene are SGHRS and YFSETQ.

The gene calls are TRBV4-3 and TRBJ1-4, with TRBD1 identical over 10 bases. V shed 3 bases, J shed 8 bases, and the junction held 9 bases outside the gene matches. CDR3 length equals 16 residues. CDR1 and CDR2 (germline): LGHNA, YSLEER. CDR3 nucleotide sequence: TGCGCCAGCAGCCACCGTACCGGGACAGGGGACGAAAAACTGTTTTTT. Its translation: CASSHRTGTGDEKLFF.

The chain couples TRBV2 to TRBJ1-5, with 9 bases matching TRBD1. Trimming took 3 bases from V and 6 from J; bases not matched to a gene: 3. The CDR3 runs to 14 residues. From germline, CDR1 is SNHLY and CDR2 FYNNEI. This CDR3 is CASSEGQGGQPQHF. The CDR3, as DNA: TGTGCCAGCAGTGAGGGACAGGGAGGTCAGCCCCAGCATTTT.

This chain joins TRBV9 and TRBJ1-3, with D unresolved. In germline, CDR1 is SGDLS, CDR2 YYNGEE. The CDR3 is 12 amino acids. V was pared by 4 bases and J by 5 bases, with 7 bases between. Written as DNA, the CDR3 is TGTGCCAGCAGCCCCGGGAGAAACACCATATATTTT. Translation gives CASSPGRNTIYF.

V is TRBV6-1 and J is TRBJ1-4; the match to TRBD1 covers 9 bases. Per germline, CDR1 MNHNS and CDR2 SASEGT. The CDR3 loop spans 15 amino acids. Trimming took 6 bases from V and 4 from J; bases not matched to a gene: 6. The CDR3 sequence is CASSEQGASNEKLFF. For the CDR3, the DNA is TGTGCCAGCAGCGAACAGGGGGCGAGTAATGAAAAACTGTTTTTT.

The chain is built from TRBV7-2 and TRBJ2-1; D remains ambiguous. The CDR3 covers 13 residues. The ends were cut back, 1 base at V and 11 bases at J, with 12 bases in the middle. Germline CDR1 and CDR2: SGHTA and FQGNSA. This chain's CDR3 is CASSLGYRVKQFF. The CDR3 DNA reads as TGTGCCAGCAGCTTAGGATATCGAGTTAAGCAGTTCTTC.

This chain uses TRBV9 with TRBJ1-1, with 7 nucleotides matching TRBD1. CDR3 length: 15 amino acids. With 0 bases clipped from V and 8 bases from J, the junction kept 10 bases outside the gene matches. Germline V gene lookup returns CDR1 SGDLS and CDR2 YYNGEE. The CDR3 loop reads CASSVDPDRVGEAFF. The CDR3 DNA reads TGTGCCAGCAGCGTAGACCCCGACAGGGTAGGCGAAGCTTTCTTT.